Each of the 11 T cell receptor beta chains below was sequenced from the same sample in a study of cytomegalovirus exposure and HLA in healthy donors. The PCR had 60 Vbeta and 13 Jbeta primers. Here immunoSEQ multiplex PCR was the method, and the copy in TCRdb shows in-frame clones only, minus some. Of 98,000 or so clones listed, more than 60% are singletons. Sequencing input: PBMCs. The source of these receptors is a human donor in good health.

J is TRBJ2-1 and V is TRBV20-1; TRBD2 might be the D (6 bases). The CDR3 spans 11 residues. V lost 4 bases and J 7 bases, leaving 8 bases between the germline ends. CDR1 is DFQATT, CDR2 SNEGSKA, per germline (reference sequence). CDR3 protein: CSATGGNEQFF. The DNA of the CDR3 is TGCAGTGCTACCGGGGGTAATGAGCAGTTCTTC.

The chain has TRBV5-4 and TRBJ2-7; 12 bases are a match to TRBD2. V was clipped by 3 bases and J by 7 bases; unmatched bases: 8. The CDR3 is 15 residues long. Germline loops: CDR1 SGHNT, CDR2 YYREEE (reference sequence). The DNA for the CDR3 is TGTGCCAGCAGCTCTCGACTAGCGGGAGCGGGTGAGCAGTACTTC. Protein: CASSSRLAGAGEQYF.

This clone was seen a handful of times. The chain combines TRBV6-5 with TRBJ1-6; 9 bases are shared with TRBD1. This CDR3 is built from 15 residues. Trimming at V came to 5 bases and at J to 8 bases, leaving 7 bases not matched to a gene. Germline CDR1 MNHEY, CDR2 SVGAGI. This chain's CDR3 is CASSQSGTGYSPLHF. In DNA, the CDR3 is TGTGCCAGCAGTCAATCAGGGACAGGGTATTCACCCCTCCACTTT.

This rearrangement joins TRBV27 to TRBJ2-5; 7 bases are a match to TRBD1. TRBJ2-7 matches the DNA end more closely, so the J call is doubtful. This CDR3 contains 15 residues. Germline-derived CDR1 and CDR2 are MNHEY and SMNVEV (reference sequence). The CDR3 spells CASRLRTGYTYEQYF. Written as DNA, the CDR3 is TGTGCCAGCAGGCTGAGGACAGGCTACACCTACGAGCAGTACTTC.

This rearrangement joins TRBV6-1 to TRBJ1-1; weak D call: TRBD1 (6 bases). CDR3 size: 13 residues. Germline loops: CDR1 MNHNS, CDR2 SASEGT. Trimming stripped 2 bases from V and 13 bases from J, with 17 bases between. In nucleotides, the CDR3 is TGTGCCAGCAGTGAAACCGACAACAGGGAGGGTTTCTTT. Residues: CASSETDNREGFF.

The sample holds one count of this clone. The chain couples TRBV9 to TRBJ2-7; 7 bases are a match to TRBD2. Germline values: CDR1 SGDLS, CDR2 YYNGEE. Trimming cost V 2 bases and J 2 bases; bases outside gene matches: 7. The CDR3 consists of 15 residues. The CDR3 DNA follows: TGTGCCAGCAGCGTCGGCGGGGGTGGGACCTACGAGCAGTACTTC. This translates into CASSVGGGGTYEQYF.

The genes are TRBV7-3 and TRBJ2-3; TRBD2 aligns across 15 bases. V gave up 2 bases and J gave up 0 bases; unmatched junction bases: 12. The germline CDR1 and CDR2 sequences are SGHTA and FQGTGA. The CDR3 length is 21 residues. CDR3 region: CASSLAIGLAGGGESTDTQYF. In nucleotides, the CDR3 is TGTGCCAGCAGCTTAGCCATAGGACTAGCGGGGGGGGGTGAGAGCACAGATACGCAGTATTTT.

This rearrangement joins TRBV7-8 to TRBJ2-7, with D possibly being TRBD2 (6 bases). This CDR3 contains 14 residues. V lost 4 bases to trimming and J lost 9 bases, with 19 bases between them. The germline CDR1 and CDR2 sequences are SGHVS and FQNEAQ. CDR3 in amino acids: CASSSLLPSAWQYF. The CDR3, as DNA: TGTGCCAGCAGCTCCTTACTCCCTAGCGCTTGGCAGTACTTC.

The J gene is TRBJ1-1, the V gene TRBV27; 8 bases align to TRBD1. With 7 bases clipped from V and 5 bases from J, the junction kept 15 bases outside the gene matches. Germline V gene sequence: CDR1 MNHEY, CDR2 SMNVEV (reference sequence). The CDR3 runs 16 residues. CDR3: CASKASGGAGATEAFF. DNA for the CDR3: TGTGCCAGCAAGGCCTCAGGGGGCGCGGGGGCTACTGAAGCTTTCTTT.

J is TRBJ1-1 and V is TRBV5-8; 8 nucleotides match TRBD1. The CDR3 extends over 14 amino acids. With 5 bases clipped from V and 5 bases from J, the junction kept 8 bases outside the gene matches. The germline gives CDR1 SGHTS, CDR2 YDEGEE. Written as DNA, the CDR3 is TGTGCCAGCAGGCTGACAGGGGTTGGGACTGAAGCTTTCTTT. Translating gives CASRLTGVGTEAFF.

This clone occurred a few times. V is TRBV5-1 and J is TRBJ1-1, with 8 bases lining up with TRBD1. The CDR3 length is 14 residues. CDR1 is SGHRS, CDR2 YFSETQ, per germline. J gave up 3 bases and V 4 bases, and 5 bases lay outside the gene matches. CDR3 in DNA: TGCGCCAGCAGCCGACAGGGGTCCGACACTGAAGCTTTCTTT. This gives the protein CASSRQGSDTEAFF.